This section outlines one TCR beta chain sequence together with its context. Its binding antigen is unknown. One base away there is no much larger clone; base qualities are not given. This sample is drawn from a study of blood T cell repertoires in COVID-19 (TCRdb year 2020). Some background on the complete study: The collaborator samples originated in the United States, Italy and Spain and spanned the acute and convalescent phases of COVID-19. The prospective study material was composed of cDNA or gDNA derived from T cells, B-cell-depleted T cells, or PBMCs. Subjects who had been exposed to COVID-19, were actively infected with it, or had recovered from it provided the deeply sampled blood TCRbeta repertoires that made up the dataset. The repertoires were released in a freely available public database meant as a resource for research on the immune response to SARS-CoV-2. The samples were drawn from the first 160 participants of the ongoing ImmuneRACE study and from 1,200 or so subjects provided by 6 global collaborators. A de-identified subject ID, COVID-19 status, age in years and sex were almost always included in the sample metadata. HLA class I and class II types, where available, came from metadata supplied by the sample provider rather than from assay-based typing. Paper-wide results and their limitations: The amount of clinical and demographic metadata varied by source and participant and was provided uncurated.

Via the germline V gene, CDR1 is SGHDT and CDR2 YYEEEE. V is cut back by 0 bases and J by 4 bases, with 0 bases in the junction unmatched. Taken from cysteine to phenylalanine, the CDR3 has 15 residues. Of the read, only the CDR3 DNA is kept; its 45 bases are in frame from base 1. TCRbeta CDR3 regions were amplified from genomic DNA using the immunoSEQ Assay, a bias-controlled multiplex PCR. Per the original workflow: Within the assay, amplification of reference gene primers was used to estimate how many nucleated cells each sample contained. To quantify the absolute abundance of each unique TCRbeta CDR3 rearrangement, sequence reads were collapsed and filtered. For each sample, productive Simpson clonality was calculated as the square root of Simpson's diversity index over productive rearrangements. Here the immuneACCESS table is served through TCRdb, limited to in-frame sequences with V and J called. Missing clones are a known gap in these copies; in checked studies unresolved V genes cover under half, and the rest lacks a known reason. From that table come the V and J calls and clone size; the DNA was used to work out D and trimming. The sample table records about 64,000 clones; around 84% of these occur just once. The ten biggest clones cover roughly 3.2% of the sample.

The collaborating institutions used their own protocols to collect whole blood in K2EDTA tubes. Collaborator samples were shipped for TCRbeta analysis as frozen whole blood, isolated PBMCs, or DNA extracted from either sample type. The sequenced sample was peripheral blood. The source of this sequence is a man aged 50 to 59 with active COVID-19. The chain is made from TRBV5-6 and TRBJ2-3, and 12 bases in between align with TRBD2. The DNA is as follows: TGTGCCAGCAGCTTGGGACTAGCGGGGGCAGATACGCAGTATTTT. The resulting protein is CASSLGLAGADTQYF.